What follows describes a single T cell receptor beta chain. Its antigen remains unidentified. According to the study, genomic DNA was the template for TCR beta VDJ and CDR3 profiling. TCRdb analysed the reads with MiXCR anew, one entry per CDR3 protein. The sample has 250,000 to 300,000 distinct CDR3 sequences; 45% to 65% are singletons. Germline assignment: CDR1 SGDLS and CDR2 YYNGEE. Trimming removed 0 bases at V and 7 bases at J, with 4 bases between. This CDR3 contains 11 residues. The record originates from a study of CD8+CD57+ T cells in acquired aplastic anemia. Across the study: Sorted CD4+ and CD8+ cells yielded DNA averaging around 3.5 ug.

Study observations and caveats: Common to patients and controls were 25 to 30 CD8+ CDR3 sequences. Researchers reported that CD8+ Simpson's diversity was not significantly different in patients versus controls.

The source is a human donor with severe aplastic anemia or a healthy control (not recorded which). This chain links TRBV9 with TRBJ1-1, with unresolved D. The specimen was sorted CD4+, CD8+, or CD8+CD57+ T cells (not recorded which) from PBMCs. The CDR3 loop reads CASSVGGEAFF. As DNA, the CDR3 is TGTGCCAGCAGCGTAGGTGGTGAAGCTTTCTTT.